The present TCR beta chain was sequenced within a study of identical twins. This clonotype turned up a few times. This CDR3 spans 15 amino acids. Trimming left V 4 bases short and J 6 bases short, with 16 bases between. Germline V lookup: CDR1 LGHDT, CDR2 YNNKEL (reference sequence). TCRdb analysed the 5' RACE reads with MiXCR anew, one entry per CDR3 protein. The table includes roughly 250,000 distinct CDR3 sequences, about an eighth detected once. Sequencing was performed on memory (CD45RO+) T cells sorted from blood. The origin of this receptor is a woman under 30 in good health. The J gene is TRBJ2-1, the V gene TRBV3-1; possible D gene TRBD2, 6 bases. CDR3 nucleotide sequence: TGTGCCAGCAGCCCTAGACTAGATTGGTTCAATGAGCAGTTCTTC. Translating it yields CASSPRLDWFNEQFF.